The entry below gives a single T cell receptor (beta chain) sequence along with its context. This specimen comes from a study of blood T cell repertoires in COVID-19. At the level of the study: Researchers got acute and convalescent COVID-19 samples from the United States, Italy and Spain. In each case, the material was cDNA or gDNA derived from T cells, B-cell-depleted T cells, or PBMCs.

Authors' processing steps: Amplified reference gene primers provided the basis for estimating nucleated cell counts. Clones were sequenced by immunoSEQ multiplex PCR, and TCRdb holds only the in-frame ones, with some missing. V, J and clone size are taken as reported in that table, and D and trimming were inferred from the DNA itself. This table has 300,000 to 350,000 clones, approximately 86% appearing once. V shed 5 bases, J shed 4 bases, and the junction held 5 bases outside the gene matches. The CDR3 is made up of 12 amino acids. CDR1 is SQVTM, CDR2 ANQGSEA, per germline. This receptor was identified in a man between 18 and 29 years old with active or convalescent COVID-19. Sequences were obtained from peripheral blood. The gene calls are TRBV29-1 and TRBJ2-7, with 7 bases fitting TRBD2. In DNA, the CDR3 is TGCAGCGTTTCAAGCGGGACGTACGAGCAGTACTTC. Protein: CSVSSGTYEQYF.